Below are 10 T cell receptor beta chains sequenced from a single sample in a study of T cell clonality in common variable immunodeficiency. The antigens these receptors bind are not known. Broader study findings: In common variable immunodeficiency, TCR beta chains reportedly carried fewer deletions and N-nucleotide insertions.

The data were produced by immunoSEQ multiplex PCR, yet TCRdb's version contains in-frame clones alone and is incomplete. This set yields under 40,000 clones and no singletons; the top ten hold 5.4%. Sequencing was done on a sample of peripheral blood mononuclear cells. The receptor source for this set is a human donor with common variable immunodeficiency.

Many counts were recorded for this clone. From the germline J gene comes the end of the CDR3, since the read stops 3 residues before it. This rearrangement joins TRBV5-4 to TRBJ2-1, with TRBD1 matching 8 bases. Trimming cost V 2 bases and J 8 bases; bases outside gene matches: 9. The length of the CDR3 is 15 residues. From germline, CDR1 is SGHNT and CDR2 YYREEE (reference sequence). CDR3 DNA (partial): TGTGCCAGCAGCTTTCGTACAGGGGGAGGTGATGAG. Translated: CASSFRTGGGDE. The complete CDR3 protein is CASSFRTGGGDEQFF.

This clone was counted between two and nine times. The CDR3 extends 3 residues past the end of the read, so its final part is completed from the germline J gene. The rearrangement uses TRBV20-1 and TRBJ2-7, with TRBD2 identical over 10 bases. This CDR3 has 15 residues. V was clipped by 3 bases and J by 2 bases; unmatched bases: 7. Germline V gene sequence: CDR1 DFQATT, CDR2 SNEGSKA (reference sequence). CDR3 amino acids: CSARGSSGGAYEQYF. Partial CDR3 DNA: TGCAGTGCTAGGGGGTCGAGCGGGGGGGCCTACGAG.

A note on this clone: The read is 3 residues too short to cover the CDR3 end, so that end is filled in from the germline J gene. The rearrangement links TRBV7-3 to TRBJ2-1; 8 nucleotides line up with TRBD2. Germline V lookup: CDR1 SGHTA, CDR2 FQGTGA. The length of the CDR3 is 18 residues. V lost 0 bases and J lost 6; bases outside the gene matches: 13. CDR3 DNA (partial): TGTGCCAGCAGCTTAACACCGGGTCGGGGGGGGAGTTCCAATGAG. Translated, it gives CASSLTPGRGGSSNE. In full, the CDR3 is CASSLTPGRGGSSNEQFF.

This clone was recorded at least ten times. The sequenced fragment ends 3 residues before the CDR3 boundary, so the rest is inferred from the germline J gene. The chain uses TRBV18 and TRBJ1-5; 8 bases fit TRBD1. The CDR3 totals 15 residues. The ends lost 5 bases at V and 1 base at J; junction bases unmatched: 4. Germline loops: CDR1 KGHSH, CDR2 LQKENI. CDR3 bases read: TGTGCCAGCTCATTAACAGGGGGGAGCAATCAGCCC. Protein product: CASSLTGGSNQP. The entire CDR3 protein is CASSLTGGSNQPQHF. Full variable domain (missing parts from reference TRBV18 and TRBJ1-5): NAGVMQNPRHLVRRRGQEARLRCSPMKGHSHVYWYRQLPEEGLKFMVYLQKENIIDESGMPKERFSAEFPKEGPSILRIQQVVRGDSAAYFCASSLTGGSNQPQHFGDGTRLSIL.

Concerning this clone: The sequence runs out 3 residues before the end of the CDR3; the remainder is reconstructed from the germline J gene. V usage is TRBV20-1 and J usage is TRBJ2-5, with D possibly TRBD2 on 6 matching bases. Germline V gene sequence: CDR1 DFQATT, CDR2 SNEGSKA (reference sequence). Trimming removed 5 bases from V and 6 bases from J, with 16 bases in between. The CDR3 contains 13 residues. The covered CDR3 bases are TGCAGTGCTCACCCCTATCGGGGGAAGACC. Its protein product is CSAHPYRGKT. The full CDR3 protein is CSAHPYRGKTQYF.

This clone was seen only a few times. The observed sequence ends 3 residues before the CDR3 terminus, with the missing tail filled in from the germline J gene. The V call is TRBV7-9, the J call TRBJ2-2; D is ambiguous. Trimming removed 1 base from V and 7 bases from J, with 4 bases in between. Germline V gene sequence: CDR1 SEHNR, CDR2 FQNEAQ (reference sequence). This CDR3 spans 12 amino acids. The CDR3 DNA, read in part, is TGTGCCAGCAGCTTAGTTCACGGGGAG. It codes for CASSLVHGE. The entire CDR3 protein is CASSLVHGELFF.

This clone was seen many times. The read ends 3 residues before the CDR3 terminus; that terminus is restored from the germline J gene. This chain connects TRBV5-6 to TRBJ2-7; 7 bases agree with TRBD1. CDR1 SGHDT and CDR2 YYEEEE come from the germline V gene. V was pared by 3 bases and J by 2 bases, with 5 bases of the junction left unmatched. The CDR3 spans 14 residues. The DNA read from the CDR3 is TGTGCCAGCAGCTACAGGGGCCCTCCCTACGAG. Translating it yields CASSYRGPPYE. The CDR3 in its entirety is CASSYRGPPYEQYF.

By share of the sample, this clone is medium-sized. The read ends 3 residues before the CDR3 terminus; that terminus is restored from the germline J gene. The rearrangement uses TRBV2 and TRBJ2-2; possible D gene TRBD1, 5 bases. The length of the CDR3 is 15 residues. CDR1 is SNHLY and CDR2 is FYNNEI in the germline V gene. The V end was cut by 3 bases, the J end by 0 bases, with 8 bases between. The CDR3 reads CASSEGLPNTGELFF. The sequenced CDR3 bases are TGTGCCAGCAGTGAGGGGCTACCGAACACCGGGGAG.

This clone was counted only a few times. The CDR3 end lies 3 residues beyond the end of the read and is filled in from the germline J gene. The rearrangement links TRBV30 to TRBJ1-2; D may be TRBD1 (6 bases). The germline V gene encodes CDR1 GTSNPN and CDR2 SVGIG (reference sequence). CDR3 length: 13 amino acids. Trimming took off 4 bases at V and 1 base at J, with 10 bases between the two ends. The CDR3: CAWTRTDNYGYTF. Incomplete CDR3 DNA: TGTGCCTGGACCAGGACAGATAACTATGGC.

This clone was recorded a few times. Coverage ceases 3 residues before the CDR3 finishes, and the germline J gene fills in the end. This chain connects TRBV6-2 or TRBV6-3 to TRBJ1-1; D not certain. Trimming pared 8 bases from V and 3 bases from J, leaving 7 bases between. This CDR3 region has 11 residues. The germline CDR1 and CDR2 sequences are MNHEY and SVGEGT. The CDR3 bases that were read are TGTGCCAGCCAACTGGACACTGAA. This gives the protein CASQLDTE. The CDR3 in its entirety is CASQLDTEAFF.